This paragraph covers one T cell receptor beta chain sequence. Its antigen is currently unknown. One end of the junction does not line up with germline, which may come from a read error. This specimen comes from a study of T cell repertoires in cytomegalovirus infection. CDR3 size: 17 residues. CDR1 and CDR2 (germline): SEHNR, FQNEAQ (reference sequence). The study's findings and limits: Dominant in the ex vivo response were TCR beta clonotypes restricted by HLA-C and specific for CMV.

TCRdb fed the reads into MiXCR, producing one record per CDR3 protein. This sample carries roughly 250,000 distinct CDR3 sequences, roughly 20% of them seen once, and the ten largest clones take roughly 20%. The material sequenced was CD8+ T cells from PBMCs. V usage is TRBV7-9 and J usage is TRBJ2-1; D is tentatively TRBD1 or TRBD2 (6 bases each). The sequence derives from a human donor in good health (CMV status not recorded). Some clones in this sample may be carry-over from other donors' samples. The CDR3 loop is CVSSRVGGQSSYNEQFF. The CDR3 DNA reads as TGTGTCAGCAGCCGAGTCGGGGGCCAGAGCTCCTACAATGAGCAGTTCTTC.